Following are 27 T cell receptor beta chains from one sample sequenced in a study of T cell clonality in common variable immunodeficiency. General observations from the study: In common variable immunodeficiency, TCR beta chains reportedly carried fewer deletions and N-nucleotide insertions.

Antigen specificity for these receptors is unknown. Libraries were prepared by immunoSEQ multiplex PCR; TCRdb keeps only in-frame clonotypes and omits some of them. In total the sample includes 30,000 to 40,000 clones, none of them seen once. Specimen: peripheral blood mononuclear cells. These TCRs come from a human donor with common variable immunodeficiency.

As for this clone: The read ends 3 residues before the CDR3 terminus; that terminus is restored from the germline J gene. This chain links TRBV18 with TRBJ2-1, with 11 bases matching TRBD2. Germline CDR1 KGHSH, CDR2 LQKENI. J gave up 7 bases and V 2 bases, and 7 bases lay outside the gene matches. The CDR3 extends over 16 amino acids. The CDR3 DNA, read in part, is TGTGCCAGCTCACCAGTAGCGGGGGGGCTCGGGAATGAG. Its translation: CASSPVAGGLGNE. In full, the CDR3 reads CASSPVAGGLGNEQFF. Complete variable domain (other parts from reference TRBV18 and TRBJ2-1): NAGVMQNPRHLVRRRGQEARLRCSPMKGHSHVYWYRQLPEEGLKFMVYLQKENIIDESGMPKERFSAEFPKEGPSILRIQQVVRGDSAAYFCASSPVAGGLGNEQFFGPGTRLTVL.

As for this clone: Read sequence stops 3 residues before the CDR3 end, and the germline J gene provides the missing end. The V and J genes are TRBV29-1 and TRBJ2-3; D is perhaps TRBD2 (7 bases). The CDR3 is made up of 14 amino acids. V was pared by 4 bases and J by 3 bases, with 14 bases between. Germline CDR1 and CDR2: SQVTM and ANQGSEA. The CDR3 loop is CSVGGGVSTDTQYF. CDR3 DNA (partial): TGCAGCGTTGGGGGGGGCGTAAGTACAGATACG.

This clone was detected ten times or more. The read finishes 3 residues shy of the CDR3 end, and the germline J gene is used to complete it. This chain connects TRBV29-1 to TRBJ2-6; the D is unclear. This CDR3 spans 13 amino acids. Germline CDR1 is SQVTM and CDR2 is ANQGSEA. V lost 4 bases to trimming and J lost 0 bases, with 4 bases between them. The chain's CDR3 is CSVVNSGANVLTF. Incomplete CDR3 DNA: TGCAGCGTTGTTAACTCTGGGGCCAACGTC.

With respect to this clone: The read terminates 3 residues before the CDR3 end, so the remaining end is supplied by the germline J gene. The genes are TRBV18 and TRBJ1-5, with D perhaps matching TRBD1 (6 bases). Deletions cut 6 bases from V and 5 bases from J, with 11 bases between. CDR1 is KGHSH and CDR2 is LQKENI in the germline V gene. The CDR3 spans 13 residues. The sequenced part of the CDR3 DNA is TGTGCCAGCTCTACAGGGCTGGATCAGCCC. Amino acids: CASSTGLDQP. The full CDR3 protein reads CASSTGLDQPQHF.

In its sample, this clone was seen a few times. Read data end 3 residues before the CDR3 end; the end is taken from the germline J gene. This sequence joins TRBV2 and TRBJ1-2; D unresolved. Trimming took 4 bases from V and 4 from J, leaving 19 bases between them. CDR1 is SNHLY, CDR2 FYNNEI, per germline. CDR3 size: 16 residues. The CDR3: CASSGGWVASGYGYTF. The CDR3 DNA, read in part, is TGTGCCAGCAGTGGCGGGTGGGTGGCCAGCGGCTATGGC.

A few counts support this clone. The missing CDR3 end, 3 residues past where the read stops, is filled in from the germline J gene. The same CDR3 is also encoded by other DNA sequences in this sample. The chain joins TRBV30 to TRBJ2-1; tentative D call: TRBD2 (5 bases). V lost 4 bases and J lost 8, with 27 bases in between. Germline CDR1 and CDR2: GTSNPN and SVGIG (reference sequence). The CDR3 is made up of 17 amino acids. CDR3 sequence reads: CAWMGAYGTGGLDEQFF. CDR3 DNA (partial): TGTGCCTGGATGGGAGCTTACGGAACGGGCGGGCTCGATGAG.

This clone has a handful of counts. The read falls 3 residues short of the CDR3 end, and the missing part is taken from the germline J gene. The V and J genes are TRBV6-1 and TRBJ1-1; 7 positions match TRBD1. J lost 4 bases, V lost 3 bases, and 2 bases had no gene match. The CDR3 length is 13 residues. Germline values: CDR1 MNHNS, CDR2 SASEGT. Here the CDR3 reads CASSETGPTEAFF. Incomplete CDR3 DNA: TGTGCCAGCAGTGAGACAGGGCCCACTGAA.

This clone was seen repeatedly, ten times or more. This CDR3 reads CSVAGQGWSWETQYF. The CDR3 DNA, read in part, is TGCAGCGTGGCCGGACAGGGATGGAGTTGGGAGACC. The chain recombines TRBV29-1 with TRBJ2-5, with 8 bases that match TRBD1. The read comes to an end 3 residues before the CDR3 does, leaving the germline J gene to fill in the end. V lost 6 bases, J lost 5 bases, and 14 bases stayed unmatched. Germline V gene lookup returns CDR1 SQVTM and CDR2 ANQGSEA. The CDR3 has 15 amino acids.

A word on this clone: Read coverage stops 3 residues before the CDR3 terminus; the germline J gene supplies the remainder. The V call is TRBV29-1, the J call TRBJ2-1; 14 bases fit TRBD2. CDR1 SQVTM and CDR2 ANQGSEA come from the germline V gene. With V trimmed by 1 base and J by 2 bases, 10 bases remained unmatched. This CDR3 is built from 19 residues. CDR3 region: CSVEGRTSGGPITYNEQFF. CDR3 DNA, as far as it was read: TGCAGCGTTGAAGGTAGGACTAGCGGGGGGCCTATTACCTACAATGAG.

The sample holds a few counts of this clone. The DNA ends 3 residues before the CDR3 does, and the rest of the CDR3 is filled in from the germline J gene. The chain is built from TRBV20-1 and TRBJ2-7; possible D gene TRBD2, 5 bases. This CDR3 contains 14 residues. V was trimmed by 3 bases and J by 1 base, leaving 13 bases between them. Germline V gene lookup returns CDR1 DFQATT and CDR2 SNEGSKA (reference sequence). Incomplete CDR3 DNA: TGCAGTGCTAGGGGATCCGGGGAATCCTACGAG. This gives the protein CSARGSGESYE. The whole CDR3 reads CSARGSGESYEQYF.

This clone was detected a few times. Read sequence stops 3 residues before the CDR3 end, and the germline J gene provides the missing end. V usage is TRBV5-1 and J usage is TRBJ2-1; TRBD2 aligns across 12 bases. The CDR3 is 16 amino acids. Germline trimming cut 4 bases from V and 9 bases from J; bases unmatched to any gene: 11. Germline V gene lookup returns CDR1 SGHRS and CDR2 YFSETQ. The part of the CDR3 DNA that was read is TGCGCCAGCAGCCCCCTTGCTAGCGGGGGGGCCGGTGAG. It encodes CASSPLASGGAGE. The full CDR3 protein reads CASSPLASGGAGEQFF.

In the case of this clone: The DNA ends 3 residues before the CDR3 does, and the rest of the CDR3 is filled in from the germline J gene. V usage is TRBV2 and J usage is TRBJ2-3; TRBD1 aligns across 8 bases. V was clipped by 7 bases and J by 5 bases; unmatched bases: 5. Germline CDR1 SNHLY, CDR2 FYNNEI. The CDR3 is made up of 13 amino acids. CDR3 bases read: TGTGCCAGCAAGAGACAGGGGATAGATACG. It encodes CASKRQGIDT. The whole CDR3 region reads CASKRQGIDTQYF.

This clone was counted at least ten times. The covered CDR3 bases are TGTGCCAGCAGTGACAGGGTGGGGTACACTGAA. This gives the protein CASSDRVGYTE. The whole CDR3 protein is CASSDRVGYTEAFF. The chain is built from TRBV2 and TRBJ1-1, with a tentative D call TRBD1 (5 bases). The read is 3 residues too short to cover the CDR3 end, so that end is filled in from the germline J gene. The CDR3 spans 14 residues. The germline CDR1 and CDR2 sequences are SNHLY and FYNNEI. Trimming shortened V by 3 bases and J by 3 bases, and 11 bases separated the two germline ends.

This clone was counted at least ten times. CDR3 in amino acids: CASSPATRPTGELFF. The covered CDR3 bases are TGTGCCAGCTCACCCGCGACCAGGCCCACCGGGGAG. The V gene is TRBV18, the J gene TRBJ2-2; D is unresolved. The CDR3 end lies 3 residues beyond the end of the read and is filled in from the germline J gene. V lost 3 bases and J lost 4, with 12 bases in between. This CDR3 contains 15 residues. Germline CDR1 reads KGHSH; CDR2 reads LQKENI.

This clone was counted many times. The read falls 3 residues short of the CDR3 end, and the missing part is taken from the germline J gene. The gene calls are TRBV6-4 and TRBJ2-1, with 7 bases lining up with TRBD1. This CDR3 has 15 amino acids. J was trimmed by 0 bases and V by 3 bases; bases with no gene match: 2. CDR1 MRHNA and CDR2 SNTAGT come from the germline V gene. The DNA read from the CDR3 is TGTGCCAGCAGTGAACAGGGGTCCTCCTACAATGAG. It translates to CASSEQGSSYNE. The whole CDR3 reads CASSEQGSSYNEQFF.

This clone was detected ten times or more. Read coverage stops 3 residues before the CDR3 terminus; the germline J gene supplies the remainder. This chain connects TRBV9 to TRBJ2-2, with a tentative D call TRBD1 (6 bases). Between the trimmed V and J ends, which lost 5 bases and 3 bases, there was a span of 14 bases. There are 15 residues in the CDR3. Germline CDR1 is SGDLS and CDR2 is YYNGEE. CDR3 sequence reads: CASRLGGFDTGELFF. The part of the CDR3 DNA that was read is TGTGCCAGCAGATTAGGGGGATTCGACACCGGGGAG.

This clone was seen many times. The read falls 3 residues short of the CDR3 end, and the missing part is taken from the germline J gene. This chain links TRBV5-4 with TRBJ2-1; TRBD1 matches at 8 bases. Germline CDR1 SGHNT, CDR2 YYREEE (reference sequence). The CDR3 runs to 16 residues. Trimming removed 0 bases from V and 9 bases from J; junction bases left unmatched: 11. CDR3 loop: CASSLAMGQDVSEQFF. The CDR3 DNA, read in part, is TGTGCCAGCAGCTTGGCTATGGGACAGGACGTTTCTGAG.

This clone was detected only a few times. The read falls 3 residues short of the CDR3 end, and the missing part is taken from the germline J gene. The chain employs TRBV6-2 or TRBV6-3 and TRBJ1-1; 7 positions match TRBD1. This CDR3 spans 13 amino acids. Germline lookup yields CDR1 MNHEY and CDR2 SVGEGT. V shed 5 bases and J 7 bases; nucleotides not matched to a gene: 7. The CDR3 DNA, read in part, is TGTGCCAGCAGTCCACAGGGGTTGAGTGAA. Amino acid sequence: CASSPQGLSE. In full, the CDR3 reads CASSPQGLSEAFF.

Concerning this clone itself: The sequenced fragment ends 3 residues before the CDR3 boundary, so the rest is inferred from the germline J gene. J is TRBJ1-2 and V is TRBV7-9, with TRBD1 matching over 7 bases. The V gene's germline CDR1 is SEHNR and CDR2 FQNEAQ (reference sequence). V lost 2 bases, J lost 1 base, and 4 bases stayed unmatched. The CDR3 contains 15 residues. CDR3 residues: CASSLLQGGNYGYTF. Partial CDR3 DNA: TGTGCCAGCAGCTTATTGCAGGGGGGTAACTATGGC.

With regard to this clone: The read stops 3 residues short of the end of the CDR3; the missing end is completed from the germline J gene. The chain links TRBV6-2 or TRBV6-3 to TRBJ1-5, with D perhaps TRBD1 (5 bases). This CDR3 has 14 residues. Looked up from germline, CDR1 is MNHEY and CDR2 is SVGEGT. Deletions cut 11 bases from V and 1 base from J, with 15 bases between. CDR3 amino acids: CAAGGGMSNQPQHF. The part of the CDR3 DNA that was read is TGTGCCGCTGGGGGGGGGATGAGCAATCAGCCC.

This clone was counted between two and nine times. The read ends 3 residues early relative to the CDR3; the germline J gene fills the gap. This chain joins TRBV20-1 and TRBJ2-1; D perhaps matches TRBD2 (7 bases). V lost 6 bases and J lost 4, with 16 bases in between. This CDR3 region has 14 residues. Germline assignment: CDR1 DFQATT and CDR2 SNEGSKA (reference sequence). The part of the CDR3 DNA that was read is TGCAGTGCCTTCGGGGGGCCGGGTTACAATGAG. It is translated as CSAFGGPGYNE. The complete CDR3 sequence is CSAFGGPGYNEQFF.

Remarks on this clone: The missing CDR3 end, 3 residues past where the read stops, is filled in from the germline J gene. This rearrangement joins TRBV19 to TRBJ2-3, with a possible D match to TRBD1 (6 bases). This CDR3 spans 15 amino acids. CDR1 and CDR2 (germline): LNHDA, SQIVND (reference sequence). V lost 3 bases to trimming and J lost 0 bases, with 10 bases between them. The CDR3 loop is CASSIRQGSTDTQYF. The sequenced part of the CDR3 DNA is TGTGCCAGTAGTATTAGGCAGGGGAGCACAGATACG.

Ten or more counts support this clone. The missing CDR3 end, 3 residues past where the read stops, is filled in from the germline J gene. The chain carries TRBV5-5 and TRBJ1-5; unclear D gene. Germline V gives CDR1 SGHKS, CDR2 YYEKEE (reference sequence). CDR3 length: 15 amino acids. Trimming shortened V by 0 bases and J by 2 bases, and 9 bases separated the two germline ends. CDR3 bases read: TGTGCCAGCAGCTTGGAGGCGGGCGGCAATCAGCCC. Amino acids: CASSLEAGGNQP. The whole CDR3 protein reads CASSLEAGGNQPQHF.

The sequenced CDR3 bases are TGTGCCAGCACCCCGGACAGGCCCCTTTGGGTAAACTATGGC. It yields the protein CASTPDRPLWVNYG. The entire CDR3 protein reads CASTPDRPLWVNYGYTF. The chain combines TRBV2 with TRBJ1-2; 7 nucleotides agree with TRBD1. The CDR3 end falls 3 residues outside the read, so it is completed with the germline J gene. Trimming removed 7 bases from V and 2 bases from J; junction bases left unmatched: 16. Germline values: CDR1 SNHLY, CDR2 FYNNEI. This CDR3 region has 17 residues.

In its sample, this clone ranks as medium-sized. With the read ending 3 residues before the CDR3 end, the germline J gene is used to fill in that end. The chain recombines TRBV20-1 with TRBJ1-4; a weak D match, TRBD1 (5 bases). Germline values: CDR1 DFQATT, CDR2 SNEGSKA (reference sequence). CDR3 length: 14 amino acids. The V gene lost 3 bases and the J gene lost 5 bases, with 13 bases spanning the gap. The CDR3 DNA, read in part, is TGCAGTGCTAGTCTCGGGGGGAGGAATGAAAAA. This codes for CSASLGGRNEK. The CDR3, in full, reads CSASLGGRNEKLFF.

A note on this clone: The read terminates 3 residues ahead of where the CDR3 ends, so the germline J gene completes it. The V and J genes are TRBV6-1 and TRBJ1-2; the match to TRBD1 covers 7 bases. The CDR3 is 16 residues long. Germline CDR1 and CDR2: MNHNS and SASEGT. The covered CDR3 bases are TGTGCCAGCAGTGCAGGAGACAGGGCCCAGGCGGTGGGG. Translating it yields CASSAGDRAQAVG. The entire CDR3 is CASSAGDRAQAVGYTF.

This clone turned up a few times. The DNA read from the CDR3 is TGTGCCAGTAGTAAGGGCGACTCTGGAAACACC. This gives the protein CASSKGDSGNT. Given in full, the CDR3 is CASSKGDSGNTIYF. This chain connects TRBV19 to TRBJ1-3; D is ambiguous. The read halts 3 residues ahead of the CDR3 end, with the missing end drawn from the germline J gene. V lost 4 bases and J 0 bases, leaving 7 bases between the germline ends. The CDR3 length is 14 residues. Germline CDR1 reads LNHDA; CDR2 reads SQIVND (reference sequence).